This T cell receptor (beta chain) was documented in a study of T cells after yellow fever vaccination. Study as a whole: The authors prepared low-cell-number fractions using SMART-Seq v4 Ultra Low Input. Study conclusions and caveats: Clones from primary vaccination mostly reappeared after the booster (96% CD4, approximately 86% CD8). Shared CD4/CD8 clonotypes were a small share, likely from convergent recombination.

A 5'RACE template-switching step, the method used to make TCR cDNA, added a universal primer site and UMIs. TCRdb used MiXCR to reprocess the 5' RACE reads, holding one entry per CDR3 protein. There are just over 300,000 distinct CDR3 sequences in the sample; 3.6% occur only once, and roughly a quarter lies in the top ten. In its sample, this clonotype was seen many times. The antigen remains undetermined. J lost 3 bases, V lost 0 bases, and 11 bases had no gene match. The CDR3 runs 17 residues. Per germline, CDR1 LNHNV and CDR2 YYDKDF (reference sequence). This sequence was found in a man aged 18 to 29 who received the YFV17D yellow fever vaccine. This chain links TRBV15 with TRBJ2-7; TRBD2 agrees at 7 bases. Specimen: PBMCs, collected on the day of the yellow fever booster vaccination. The CDR3 coding sequence is TGTGCCACCAGCAGAGAGTTTATCCGGGACTACGGCTACGAGCAGTACGTC. This gives the protein CATSREFIRDYGYEQYV.